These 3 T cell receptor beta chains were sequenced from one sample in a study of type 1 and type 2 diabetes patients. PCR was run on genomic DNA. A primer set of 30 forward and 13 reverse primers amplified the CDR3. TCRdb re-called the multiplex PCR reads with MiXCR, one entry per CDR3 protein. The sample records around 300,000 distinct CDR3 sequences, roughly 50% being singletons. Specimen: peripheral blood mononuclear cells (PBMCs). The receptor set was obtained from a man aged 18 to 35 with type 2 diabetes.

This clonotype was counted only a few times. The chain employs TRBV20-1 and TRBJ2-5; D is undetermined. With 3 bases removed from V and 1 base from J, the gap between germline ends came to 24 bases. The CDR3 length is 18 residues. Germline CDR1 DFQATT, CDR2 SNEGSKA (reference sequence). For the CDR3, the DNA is TGCAGTGCTAGTACATGGGTGACGAACGCGGACCCCCAAGAGACCCAGTACTTC. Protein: CSASTWVTNADPQETQYF.

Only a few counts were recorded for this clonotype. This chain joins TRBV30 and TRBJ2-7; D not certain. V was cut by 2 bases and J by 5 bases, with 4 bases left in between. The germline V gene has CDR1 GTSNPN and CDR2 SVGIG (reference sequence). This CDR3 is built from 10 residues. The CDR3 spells CAWSSHEQYF. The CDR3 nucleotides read TGTGCCTGGAGTTCCCACGAGCAGTACTTC.

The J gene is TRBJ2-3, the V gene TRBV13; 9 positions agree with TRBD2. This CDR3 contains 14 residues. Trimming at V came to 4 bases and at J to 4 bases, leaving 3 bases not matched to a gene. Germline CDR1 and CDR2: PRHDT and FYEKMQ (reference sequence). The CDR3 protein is CASSSSGNSDTQYF. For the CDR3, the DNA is TGTGCCAGCAGCTCTAGCGGGAATTCAGATACGCAGTATTTT.